This T cell receptor (beta chain) originates from a study of blood T cell repertoires in COVID-19. On the study more broadly: From the United States, Italy and Spain came samples of acute and convalescent COVID-19. In each case, the material was cDNA or gDNA derived from T cells, B-cell-depleted T cells, or PBMCs.

Authors' data handling: Estimates of nucleated cell counts were drawn from the amplification of reference gene primers. Some clones are missing from TCRdb's copy, which holds only in-frame ones; the method was immunoSEQ multiplex PCR. Clonal size and the V and J genes are those of that table, whereas D and trimming came from the DNA. The sample shows more than 55,000 clones, approximately 82% of them seen only once. Germline loops: CDR1 MNHEY, CDR2 SVGAGI. The CDR3 has 13 residues. V was pared by 6 bases and J by 5 bases, with 5 bases of the junction left unmatched. The sequence was collected from a woman over 75 with acute or convalescent COVID-19. Sample: peripheral blood. This sequence joins TRBV6-5 and TRBJ2-5; 8 bases are a match to TRBD1. The CDR3 is CASRTGVTETQYF. The CDR3 DNA reads as TGTGCCAGCAGGACAGGGGTCACGGAGACCCAGTACTTC.